This T cell receptor beta chain was profiled in a study of cytomegalovirus exposure and HLA in healthy donors. Both 60 Vbeta primers and 13 Jbeta primers went into the PCR. The assay was immunoSEQ multiplex PCR, and TCRdb's table has in-frame clones only and misses some. The profile covers some 110,000 clones, with roughly 68% appearing a single time and 8% to 9.5% taken by the ten largest. Trimming pared 1 base from V and 2 bases from J, leaving 11 bases between. This CDR3 spans 15 amino acids. From germline, CDR1 is SGHTA and CDR2 FQGNSA. This receptor was obtained from a man aged 30 to 45 in good health and CMV-seropositive. Sequenced: PBMCs. The chain combines TRBV7-2 with TRBJ1-1; a possible D gene is TRBD1 (5 bases). The CDR3 loop is CASSLGGGINTEAFF. In DNA form, the CDR3 reads TGTGCCAGCAGCTTAGGGGGGGGGATAAACACTGAAGCTTTCTTT. The whole variable domain, remainder taken from reference TRBV7-2 and TRBJ1-1, is GAGVSQSPSNKVTEKGKDVELRCDPISGHTALYWYRQSLGQGLEFLIYFQGNSAPDKSGLPSDRFSAERTGGSVSTLTIQRTQQEDSAVYLCASSLGGGINTEAFFGQGTRLTVV.